These 25 T cell receptor beta chains were sequenced from one sample in a study of beta chain features in type 1 diabetes. The sequenced template was cDNA made from the entire isolated RNA. Clones were read by immunoSEQ multiplex PCR, and TCRdb kept only the in-frame ones, dropping some. The sample shows about 320,000 clones, about 15% of them seen only once. The specimen was central memory CD4+ T cells from blood. All receptors come from a young man in good health.

The rearrangement uses TRBV14 and TRBJ1-2; perhaps TRBD1 as D (5 bases). V was shortened by 8 bases and J by 7 bases, with 17 bases between the two germline ends. Germline assignment: CDR1 SGHDN and CDR2 FVKESK. The CDR3 covers 13 residues. DNA for the CDR3: TGTGCCAGCTCGAGGGGATATGCAGTTGGCTACACCTTC. Protein: CASSRGYAVGYTF.

The J gene is TRBJ2-5, the V gene TRBV5-6; tentative D call: TRBD2 (7 bases). CDR3 length equals 13 residues. The germline V gene encodes CDR1 SGHDT and CDR2 YYEEEE. The V gene lost 7 bases and the J gene lost 3 bases, with 13 bases spanning the gap. This CDR3 reads CASAGAPEETQYF. CDR3 nucleotides: TGTGCCAGCGCGGGGGCGCCTGAAGAGACCCAGTACTTC.

CDR3 DNA: TGTGCAAGTCGCCTACTGAGGGGAGGGTGGCATCAGCCCCAGCATTTT. Protein product: CASRLLRGGWHQPQHF. The chain carries TRBV12-2 and TRBJ1-5. TRBV12-2 is a documented pseudogene. This CDR3 contains 16 residues.

This clone was detected a few times. The rearrangement uses TRBV7-2 and TRBJ2-1; unclear D gene. The CDR3 is 14 amino acids. Germline values: CDR1 SGHTA, CDR2 FQGNSA. The V end was cut by 3 bases, the J end by 3 bases, with 9 bases between. The CDR3 DNA reads as TGTGCCAGCAGCTTGATGGGGATCTACAATGAGCAGTTCTTC. Protein: CASSLMGIYNEQFF.

This sequence joins TRBV19 and TRBJ1-5, with 10 bases that match TRBD1. CDR3 size: 16 residues. Losses at the gene ends were 1 base for V and 6 bases for J; bases not matched to a gene: 6. Germline lookup yields CDR1 LNHDA and CDR2 SQIVND (reference sequence). CDR3: CASSIGSGQGSQPQHF. As DNA, the CDR3 is TGTGCCAGTAGTATAGGCTCGGGACAGGGGTCTCAGCCCCAGCATTTT.

The chain employs TRBV5-8 and TRBJ2-3; the D is unclear. The germline V gene has CDR1 SGHTS and CDR2 YDEGEE. Trimming removed 4 bases at V and 2 bases at J, with 5 bases between. The CDR3 loop spans 12 amino acids. This chain's CDR3 is CASSPITDTQYF. CDR3 DNA: TGTGCCAGCAGCCCCATCACAGATACGCAGTATTTT. The full variable domain, in which reference TRBV5-8 and TRBJ2-3 provide the parts outside the CDR3, is EAGVTQSPTHLIKTRGQQATLRCSPISGHTSVYWYQQALGLGLQFLLWYDEGEERNRGNFPPRFSGRQFPNYSSELNVNALELEDSALYLCASSPITDTQYFGPGTRLTVL.

This clone was seen more than once but under ten times. The chain is built from TRBV5-4 and TRBJ2-5; TRBD2 agrees at 10 bases. Germline V gene sequence: CDR1 SGHNT, CDR2 YYREEE (reference sequence). The J segment lost 3 bases and the V segment lost 2 bases, leaving 10 bases of the junction unmatched. This CDR3 comprises 17 residues. The CDR3: CASSLLASGSGEETQYF. DNA of the CDR3: TGTGCCAGCAGCTTATTGGCTAGCGGGAGCGGGGAAGAGACCCAGTACTTC.

As regards this clone: In the same sample, other DNA sequences code for this CDR3. V and J are TRBV7-2 and TRBJ2-7, with TRBD1 matching over 8 bases. The germline CDR1 and CDR2 sequences are SGHTA and FQGNSA. The V and J ends lost 3 bases and 4 bases, in that order; junction bases with no gene match: 8. This CDR3 has 15 amino acids. DNA for the CDR3: TGTGCCAGCAGCTTTCGCGACAGGGGTGGATACGAGCAGTACTTC. Encoded protein: CASSFRDRGGYEQYF.

There are many counts of this clone. This sequence joins TRBV7-2 and TRBJ1-3; TRBD1 matches 8 bases. Germline loops: CDR1 SGHTA, CDR2 FQGNSA. V gave up 6 bases and J gave up 3 bases; unmatched junction bases: 4. The CDR3 length is 14 residues. DNA for the CDR3: TGTGCCAGCAGGGGGACAGGAGGTGGAAACACCATATATTTT. It translates to CASRGTGGGNTIYF.

The chain is built from TRBV5-6 and TRBJ2-1; perhaps TRBD2 as D (7 bases). The CDR3 is 18 residues long. Trimming left V 4 bases short and J 4 bases short, with 24 bases between. The germline V gene encodes CDR1 SGHDT and CDR2 YYEEEE. The CDR3 DNA reads TGTGCCAGCAGCGGGGGGGCAGTGACAGCACCAAAATACAATGAGCAGTTCTTC. This gives the protein CASSGGAVTAPKYNEQFF.

This clone was counted once. Other DNA sequences in this specimen translate into the identical CDR3. The V and J genes are TRBV20-1 and TRBJ1-1; D may be TRBD1 (5 bases). CDR3 size: 10 residues. The germline V gene encodes CDR1 DFQATT and CDR2 SNEGSKA (reference sequence). V lost 3 bases and J lost 10, with 9 bases in between. The chain's CDR3 is CSARGGGAFF. The CDR3 bases are TGCAGTGCTAGGGGTGGGGGAGCTTTCTTT.

The V call is TRBV25-1, the J call TRBJ2-1; 14 bases are a match to TRBD2. This CDR3 has 17 amino acids. Germline V gene data show CDR1 as MGHDK and CDR2 as SYGVNS. Trimming removed 8 bases from V and 4 bases from J; junction bases left unmatched: 10. The CDR3 loop reads CASGPTSGRAAYNEQFF. Written as DNA, the CDR3 is TGTGCCAGCGGCCCGACTAGCGGGAGGGCCGCTTACAATGAGCAGTTCTTC.

CDR3 amino acids: CASRLARDTFSTDTQYF. The DNA of the CDR3 is TGCGCCAGCAGACTAGCGCGAGACACTTTTAGCACAGATACGCAGTATTTT. The chain combines TRBV5-1 with TRBJ2-3; 7 nucleotides match TRBD2. CDR3 length equals 17 residues. From germline, CDR1 is SGHRS and CDR2 YFSETQ. Trimming cost V 5 bases and J 0 bases; bases outside gene matches: 12.

A few counts support this clone. The CDR3 DNA reads TGTGCCAGCAACGCTCGAGCGCCAGGAAGATACAATGAGCAGTTCTTC. Its translation: CASNARAPGRYNEQFF. V and J are TRBV5-4 and TRBJ2-1; no clear D gene. Trimming stripped 6 bases from V and 4 bases from J, with 20 bases between. CDR1 and CDR2 (germline): SGHNT, YYREEE (reference sequence). This CDR3 has 16 residues.

The chain joins TRBV7-2 to TRBJ2-1; D tentatively fits TRBD1 or TRBD2 (6 bases each). V was trimmed by 0 bases and J by 0 bases, leaving 9 bases between them. The CDR3 is 16 residues long. Germline CDR1 is SGHTA and CDR2 is FQGNSA. The CDR3 here is CASSLAGGPSYNEQFF. CDR3 nucleotide sequence: TGTGCCAGCAGCTTAGCGGGGGGCCCCTCCTACAATGAGCAGTTCTTC.

The chain uses TRBV6-5 and TRBJ2-3; 9 bases match TRBD1. The CDR3 loop spans 15 amino acids. Per germline, CDR1 MNHEY and CDR2 SVGAGI. Losses at the gene ends were 5 bases for V and 2 bases for J; bases not matched to a gene: 5. This CDR3 is CASSLAQGATDTQYF. For the CDR3, the DNA is TGTGCCAGCAGTCTCGCACAGGGGGCCACAGATACGCAGTATTTT.

The chain is built from TRBV7-9 and TRBJ2-1; possibly TRBD2 for D (6 bases). V lost 8 bases to trimming and J lost 4 bases, with 12 bases between them. There are 13 residues in the CDR3. Germline CDR1 reads SEHNR; CDR2 reads FQNEAQ (reference sequence). The CDR3 sequence: CASRASAYNEQFF. The CDR3 DNA reads as TGTGCCAGCCGGGCTAGCGCATACAATGAGCAGTTCTTC.

There are a few counts of this clone. The J gene is TRBJ1-5, the V gene TRBV7-2, with D uncertain. The CDR3 contains 12 residues. Looked up from germline, CDR1 is SGHTA and CDR2 is FQGNSA. V lost 2 bases, J lost 7 bases, and 6 bases lay in between. The CDR3 DNA reads TGTGCCAGCAGCTTATTTAGGCAGCCCCAGCATTTT. Translated, it gives CASSLFRQPQHF.

This clone was seen a few times. This chain joins TRBV30 and TRBJ1-2; D is unclear. The V gene lost 5 bases and the J gene lost 4 bases, with 17 bases spanning the gap. The CDR3 loop spans 14 amino acids. CDR1 and CDR2 (germline): GTSNPN, SVGIG (reference sequence). The CDR3 DNA is TGTGCCTGGGTAAAATTAGGAGGAGTCTATGGCTACACCTTC. Its translation is CAWVKLGGVYGYTF. Complete variable domain (other parts from reference TRBV30 and TRBJ1-2): SQTIHQWPATLVQPVGSPLSLECTVEGTSNPNLYWYRQAAGRGLQLLFYSVGIGQISSEVPQNLSASRPQDRQFILSSKKLLLSDSGFYLCAWVKLGGVYGYTFGSGTRLTVV.

This clone was picked up a small number of times. The rearrangement uses TRBV6-6 and TRBJ1-3; D perhaps matches TRBD1 (6 bases). The CDR3 is 15 amino acids. The V end was cut by 4 bases, the J end by 9 bases, with 19 bases between. The germline V gene has CDR1 MNHNY and CDR2 SVGAGI (reference sequence). CDR3: CASSSRSRVGGTIYF. CDR3 DNA: TGTGCCAGCAGTTCCCGATCCCGGGTAGGGGGCACCATATATTTT.

The chain carries TRBV4-3 and TRBJ1-6; D not resolved. Germline V gene sequence: CDR1 LGHNA, CDR2 YSLEER. V was trimmed by 1 base and J by 6 bases, leaving 7 bases between them. The CDR3 has 14 amino acids. The CDR3 nucleotides read TGCGCCAGCAGCCAAGTGGGGAGTAATTCACCCCTCCACTTT. Translation gives CASSQVGSNSPLHF.

This clone has more than one count but fewer than ten. The chain employs TRBV5-1 and TRBJ2-5; D not resolved. CDR1 and CDR2 (germline): SGHRS, YFSETQ. This CDR3 region has 14 residues. Trimming left V 2 bases short and J 2 bases short, with 10 bases between. The DNA of the CDR3 is TGCGCCAGCAGCTTATCCAGCAGACAAGAGACCCAGTACTTC. Protein: CASSLSSRQETQYF.

The V and J genes are TRBV2 and TRBJ2-1; 8 bases align to TRBD2. The CDR3 length is 16 residues. Germline CDR1 is SNHLY and CDR2 is FYNNEI. V was clipped by 7 bases and J by 5 bases; unmatched bases: 13. CDR3 in amino acids: CASNLAGALYNNEQFF. The CDR3 DNA follows: TGTGCCAGCAACCTAGCGGGTGCCCTCTATAACAATGAGCAGTTCTTC. The complete variable domain, with remaining parts taken from reference TRBV2 and TRBJ2-1, reads EPEVTQTPSHQVTQMGQEVILRCVPISNHLYFYWYRQILGQKVEFLVSFYNNEISEKSEIFDDQFSVERPDGSNFTLKIRSTKLEDSAMYFCASNLAGALYNNEQFFGPGTRLTVL.

The chain uses TRBV2 and TRBJ2-3; D might be TRBD2 (5 bases). Trimming left V 5 bases short and J 10 bases short, with 13 bases between. The CDR3 covers 12 residues. Germline V lookup: CDR1 SNHLY, CDR2 FYNNEI. CDR3: CASSPSSPAQYF. In DNA, the CDR3 is TGTGCCAGCAGTCCTTCTAGCCCGGCGCAGTATTTT.

This clone was picked up a small number of times. This chain connects TRBV4-3 to TRBJ2-1; 9 nucleotides agree with TRBD2. The CDR3 has 17 residues. Germline lookup yields CDR1 LGHNA and CDR2 YSLEER. J gave up 3 bases and V 0 bases, and 6 bases lay outside the gene matches. The CDR3 DNA follows: TGCGCCAGCAGCCAAGAAAACCAGACTAGCGGCTACAATGAGCAGTTCTTC. Translation: CASSQENQTSGYNEQFF.